Below, 28 T cell receptor beta chains from the same sample are listed, as sequenced in a study of OX40 agonist ivuxolimab in advanced cancers. Assay: immunoSEQ multiplex PCR; the TCRdb copy retains only in-frame clones and omits some. Of tens of thousands of clones detected, 82% appear once; the ten largest clones hold 5% to 6%. The sequencing used CD4+ or CD8+ T cells sorted from blood, collected in a trial of the OX40 agonist ivuxolimab. These receptor sequences come from an adult with an advanced solid tumor such as melanoma, head and neck, liver or kidney cancer.

The CDR3 region has the DNA TGCGCCAGCCCCCCGGACGGGGGCCGGCGGGAGAAGACCAAAAACATTCAGTACTTC. It encodes CASPPDGGRREKTKNIQYF. This chain connects TRBV4-3 to TRBJ2-4; TRBD2 is a possible D gene (7 bases). Trimming removed 8 bases at V and 2 bases at J, with 28 bases between. The CDR3 loop spans 19 amino acids. Germline CDR1 and CDR2: LGHNA and YSLEER.

In DNA form, the CDR3 reads TGTGCCAGTCAGTCGGACATTGATGTGAACACTGAAGCTTTCTTT. Its translation: CASQSDIDVNTEAFF. The gene calls are TRBV19 and TRBJ1-1; D is perhaps TRBD1 (5 bases). Germline CDR1 LNHDA, CDR2 SQIVND (reference sequence). The CDR3 contains 15 residues. V lost 8 bases and J 0 bases, leaving 16 bases between the germline ends. The full variable domain, completed using reference TRBV19 and TRBJ1-1, is DGGITQSPKYLFRKEGQNVTLSCEQNLNHDAMYWYRQDPGQGLRLIYYSQIVNDFQKGDIAEGYSVSREKKESFPLTVTSAQKNPTAFYLCASQSDIDVNTEAFFGQGTRLTVV.

This clone turned up a few times. CDR3 sequence (DNA): TGTGCCAGCAGTAATAGCAATCAGCCCCAGCATTTT. Translating it yields CASSNSNQPQHF. The V call is TRBV25-1, the J call TRBJ1-5; D not resolved. CDR3 length equals 12 residues. The germline V and J ends were trimmed by 5 bases and 0 bases, with 2 bases remaining between them. The V gene's germline CDR1 is MGHDK and CDR2 SYGVNS.

The chain links TRBV4-3 to TRBJ1-1; D is possibly TRBD1 (5 bases). CDR1 is LGHNA, CDR2 YSLEER, per germline. Trimming took 1 base from V and 3 from J, leaving 6 bases between them. The CDR3 is 13 amino acids. The CDR3 nucleotides read TGCGCCAGCAGCCAAGGACAGTACACTGAAGCTTTCTTT. Protein sequence: CASSQGQYTEAFF.

The count of this clone is one. This chain links TRBV6-5 with TRBJ1-1, with 8 bases that match TRBD1. The CDR3 extends over 16 amino acids. V shed 0 bases, J shed 5 bases, and the junction held 8 bases outside the gene matches. The germline gives CDR1 MNHEY, CDR2 SVGAGI. CDR3 sequence reads: CASSYSSRGQGTEAFF. CDR3 nucleotide sequence: TGTGCCAGCAGTTACTCGTCCCGAGGACAGGGTACTGAAGCTTTCTTT.

There are a few counts of this clone. This sequence joins TRBV27 and TRBJ2-7; 12 nucleotides align to TRBD2. The CDR3 runs to 15 residues. In germline, CDR1 is MNHEY, CDR2 SMNVEV (reference sequence). Trimming took 4 bases from V and 5 from J; bases not matched to a gene: 6. The CDR3 reads CASSSLAGGVHEQYF. The CDR3 DNA reads as TGTGCCAGCAGTTCCCTAGCGGGAGGGGTGCACGAGCAGTACTTC.

The V call is TRBV9, the J call TRBJ2-1; no reliable D call. Germline CDR1 reads SGDLS; CDR2 reads YYNGEE. The CDR3 totals 16 residues. V lost 3 bases and J lost 0, with 13 bases in between. CDR3 nucleotide sequence: TGTGCCAGCAGCGGACGACTCGGTGTCTCCTACAATGAGCAGTTCTTC. This encodes CASSGRLGVSYNEQFF.

V gene TRBV5-6 combines with J gene TRBJ1-1, with a tentative D call TRBD1 (6 bases). V lost 7 bases, J lost 7 bases, and 17 bases lay in between. The CDR3 extends over 13 amino acids. Germline CDR1 and CDR2: SGHDT and YYEEEE. The CDR3 DNA reads as TGTGCCAGCGGTCCGTGGGGGGCGGTTGAAGCTTTCTTT. Translation gives CASGPWGAVEAFF.

The chain employs TRBV28 and TRBJ2-7; 11 bases align to TRBD2. From germline, CDR1 is MDHEN and CDR2 SYDVKM. There are 15 residues in the CDR3. The trim removed 6 bases at V and 4 bases at J, leaving 8 bases unmatched. The chain's CDR3 is CASSVPGLAAYEQYF. DNA of the CDR3: TGTGCCAGCAGCGTCCCGGGACTAGCGGCATACGAGCAGTACTTC.

This clone was recorded a few times. The J gene is TRBJ2-3, the V gene TRBV9; a possible D gene is TRBD2 (6 bases). The CDR3 consists of 14 residues. V was trimmed by 1 base and J by 5 bases, leaving 11 bases between them. In germline, CDR1 is SGDLS, CDR2 YYNGEE. For the CDR3, the DNA is TGTGCCAGCAGCGTAAGGACTACGCGAGATACGCAGTATTTT. Translating it yields CASSVRTTRDTQYF. The variable domain in full, with the rest retrieved from reference TRBV9 and TRBJ2-3, is DSGVTQTPKHLITATGQRVTLRCSPRSGDLSVYWYQQSLDQGLQFLIQYYNGEERAKGNILERFSAQQFPDLHSELNLSSLELGDSALYFCASSVRTTRDTQYFGPGTRLTVL.

The chain employs TRBV2 and TRBJ2-3; D gene ambiguous. Trimming took 5 bases from V and 14 from J, leaving 5 bases between them. CDR3 size: 8 residues. Per the germline V gene, CDR1 is SNHLY and CDR2 is FYNNEI. The DNA of the CDR3 is TGTGCCAGCAGTCCCGTGTATTTT. It codes for CASSPVYF. The full variable domain, its missing parts supplied by reference TRBV2 and TRBJ2-3, is EPEVTQTPSHQVTQMGQEVILRCVPISNHLYFYWYRQILGQKVEFLVSFYNNEISEKSEIFDDQFSVERPDGSNFTLKIRSTKLEDSAMYFCASSPVYFGPGTRLTVL.

The J gene is TRBJ1-2, the V gene TRBV5-5; maybe TRBD1 (5 bases). Trimming took off 4 bases at V and 2 bases at J, with 12 bases between the two ends. The V gene's germline CDR1 is SGHKS and CDR2 YYEKEE (reference sequence). There are 14 residues in the CDR3. CDR3 sequence (DNA): TGTGCCAGCAGCCGGGGACTGGAAAACTATGGCTACACCTTC. Translated: CASSRGLENYGYTF.

In DNA, the CDR3 is TGTGCCAGCAGCCCTAGACAGGGAAGAGAGACCCAGTACTTC. As protein: CASSPRQGRETQYF. The V gene is TRBV9, the J gene TRBJ2-5; the match to TRBD1 covers 7 bases. The V segment lost 4 bases and the J segment 4 bases; nucleotides outside the gene matches: 7. CDR1 is SGDLS and CDR2 is YYNGEE in the germline V gene. The CDR3 consists of 14 residues.

CDR3 DNA: TGTGCCAGCAGCCACCGGGACGGTGATCAGCCCCAGCATTTT. It encodes CASSHRDGDQPQHF. The chain recombines TRBV7-8 with TRBJ1-5; D might be TRBD1 (5 bases). Per germline, CDR1 SGHVS and CDR2 FQNEAQ. The CDR3 sequence is 14 residues long. V was cut by 5 bases and J by 5 bases, with 13 bases left in between.

This chain uses TRBV5-1 with TRBJ2-7; D may be TRBD2 (5 bases). In germline, CDR1 is SGHRS, CDR2 YFSETQ. Trimming left V 0 bases short and J 0 bases short, with 13 bases between. The CDR3 is 16 residues long. The CDR3: CASSLAEGRPSYEQYV. DNA of the CDR3: TGCGCCAGCAGCTTGGCCGAGGGCAGACCCTCCTACGAGCAGTACGTC.

The V call is TRBV18, the J call TRBJ2-7; 12 nucleotides agree with TRBD2. Germline V gene sequence: CDR1 KGHSH, CDR2 LQKENI. With 4 bases clipped from V and 0 bases from J, the junction kept 7 bases outside the gene matches. The CDR3 totals 17 residues. The CDR3 sequence: CASSLLAGGETSYEQYV. The CDR3 DNA reads as TGTGCCAGCTCACTACTAGCGGGGGGTGAAACCTCCTACGAGCAGTACGTC.

Points on this clone: Additional DNA sequences in this sample encode the identical CDR3. This chain links TRBV6-5 with TRBJ1-1; D may be TRBD1 (5 bases). V was clipped by 7 bases and J by 5 bases, with 8 bases between them. Germline values: CDR1 MNHEY, CDR2 SVGAGI. The CDR3 length is 11 residues. The CDR3 nucleotides read TGTGCCAGCACCCAGGGTACTGAAGCTTTCTTT. It translates to CASTQGTEAFF.

The chain links TRBV29-1 to TRBJ2-3; D not certain. Germline V gives CDR1 SQVTM, CDR2 ANQGSEA. The CDR3 is 14 residues long. V lost 2 bases to trimming and J lost 0 bases, with 9 bases between them. The CDR3 protein is CSVESWSSTDTQYF. The CDR3 DNA reads TGCAGCGTTGAAAGCTGGTCTAGCACAGATACGCAGTATTTT.

The V and J genes are TRBV7-2 and TRBJ2-7; D may match TRBD1 or TRBD2 (5 bases each). The length of the CDR3 is 15 residues. Between the trimmed V and J ends, which lost 1 base and 2 bases, there was a span of 12 bases. Germline CDR1 and CDR2: SGHTA and FQGNSA. The CDR3 is CASSLDPGPPYEQYF. Written as DNA, the CDR3 is TGTGCCAGCAGCTTAGACCCGGGGCCCCCCTACGAGCAGTACTTC.

The chain employs TRBV25-1 and TRBJ2-5; a weak D match, TRBD2 (6 bases). The J call may be mistaken, given a closer DNA end match to TRBJ2-7. The CDR3 has 14 residues. Germline-derived CDR1 and CDR2 are MGHDK and SYGVNS. The DNA for the CDR3 is TGTGCCAGCAGTGAACTCCAGGGAGGCTACGAGCAGTACTTC. Protein: CASSELQGGYEQYF.

The chain uses TRBV6-1 and TRBJ2-1; 7 bases are shared with TRBD2. The CDR3 sequence is 15 residues long. V lost 2 bases and J lost 4; bases outside the gene matches: 5. The germline CDR1 and CDR2 sequences are MNHNS and SASEGT. CDR3 protein: CASSEFAGAYNEQFF. CDR3 coding DNA: TGTGCCAGCAGTGAATTTGCGGGAGCTTACAATGAGCAGTTCTTC.

The chain is built from TRBV11-2 and TRBJ2-5; tentative D call: TRBD2 (6 bases). This CDR3 spans 15 amino acids. V shed 1 base and J shed 3 bases, with 12 bases lying between them. Looked up from germline, CDR1 is SGHAT and CDR2 is FQNNGV. CDR3 loop: CASSLGSREEETQYF. As DNA, the CDR3 is TGTGCCAGCAGCTTAGGGTCGAGGGAGGAAGAGACCCAGTACTTC. The entire variable domain, with the rest obtained from reference TRBV11-2 and TRBJ2-5, is as follows: EAGVAQSPRYKIIEKRQSVAFWCNPISGHATLYWYQQILGQGPKLLIQFQNNGVVDDSQLPKDRFSAERLKGVDSTLKIQPAKLEDSAVYLCASSLGSREEETQYFGPGTRLLVL.

This chain uses TRBV27 with TRBJ2-3, with 7 bases fitting TRBD2. With V trimmed by 3 bases and J by 5 bases, 2 bases remained unmatched. This CDR3 is built from 13 residues. CDR1 and CDR2 from the germline V gene are MNHEY and SMNVEV (reference sequence). CDR3 sequence: CASSFRGVDTQYF. The CDR3 nucleotides read TGTGCCAGCAGTTTCCGGGGGGTAGATACGCAGTATTTT.

The V gene is TRBV5-1, the J gene TRBJ2-2; 9 bases are a match to TRBD1. The CDR3 is 16 amino acids. V gave up 0 bases and J gave up 9 bases; unmatched junction bases: 9. Germline values: CDR1 SGHRS, CDR2 YFSETQ. In DNA, the CDR3 is TGCGCCAGCAGCTTGGGCTCGACAGGGGGGGACCGGGAGCTGTTTTTT. It is translated as CASSLGSTGGDRELFF. Based on the CDR3 plus reference TRBV5-1 and TRBJ2-2, the full variable domain is KAGVTQTPRYLIKTRGQQVTLSCSPISGHRSVSWYQQTPGQGLQFLFEYFSETQRNKGNFPGRFSGRQFSNSRSEMNVSTLELGDSALYLCASSLGSTGGDRELFFGEGSRLTVL.

J is TRBJ1-2 and V is TRBV6-5; possible D gene TRBD1, 5 bases. CDR1 MNHEY and CDR2 SVGAGI come from the germline V gene. V was trimmed by 6 bases and J by 2 bases, leaving 13 bases between them. The CDR3 extends over 14 amino acids. CDR3 loop: CASSETRVNYGYTF. The CDR3 DNA is TGTGCCAGCAGCGAAACCAGGGTAAACTATGGCTACACCTTC.

This clone was counted a few times. The chain employs TRBV28 and TRBJ1-3; a weak D match, TRBD1 (5 bases). Germline V lookup: CDR1 MDHEN, CDR2 SYDVKM. Trimming cost V 2 bases and J 4 bases, with 9 bases left between them. The CDR3 is 14 residues long. The CDR3 region is CASSLGGTGNTIYF. Written as DNA, the CDR3 is TGTGCCAGCAGTTTAGGAGGGACCGGAAACACCATATATTTT.

The genes are TRBV30 and TRBJ1-1; tentatively, D is TRBD1 (6 bases). The V end was cut by 3 bases, the J end by 11 bases, with 28 bases between. This CDR3 has 16 residues. Germline CDR1 reads GTSNPN; CDR2 reads SVGIG (reference sequence). CDR3 protein: CAWSPEGGASIFGAFF. The CDR3, as DNA: TGTGCCTGGAGCCCTGAGGGGGGTGCGTCCATCTTTGGGGCTTTCTTT.

The V call is TRBV18, the J call TRBJ1-5, with 7 bases that match TRBD1. V lost 3 bases to trimming and J lost 3 bases; unmatched junction nucleotides: 5. The germline V gene has CDR1 KGHSH and CDR2 LQKENI. The CDR3 runs 15 residues. Written as DNA, the CDR3 is TGTGCCAGCTCACCTCAGGGGGTTTACAATCAGCCCCAGCATTTT. It codes for CASSPQGVYNQPQHF.